The T cell receptor beta chain under discussion was sequenced for a study of prognosis after radiotherapy for stage I lung cancer. This CDR3 region has 13 residues. V was clipped by 3 bases and J by 12 bases, with 12 bases between them. Germline V CDR1 and CDR2: MNHEY, SMNVEV (reference sequence). From genomic DNA, TCR beta CDR3 was amplified by two-round multiplex PCR. The first PCR round targeted every TRBV and TRBJ gene with specific primers. TCRdb re-analysed the multiplex PCR reads in MiXCR, keeping a single row per CDR3 protein. The data contain about 51,000 distinct CDR3 sequences, approximately 35% of them seen just once; the ten biggest clones take up 9.2%. This clonotype has ten or more counts.

This sequence originates from a donor aged 50 or older with non-small cell lung cancer. The chain recombines TRBV27 with TRBJ1-6; D might be TRBD1 (6 bases). Material: PBMCs, obtained before or after stereotactic body radiation therapy (not recorded which). CDR3 protein: CASSFQGWGPLHF. For the CDR3, the DNA is TGTGCCAGCAGTTTCCAGGGGTGGGGACCCCTCCACTTT.